The 16 T cell receptor beta chains below all came from one sample that was sequenced in a study of T cell responses to AZD1222 COVID-19 vaccine. Profiling relied on immunoSEQ multiplex PCR, and the TCRdb table lists in-frame clones only, not all of them. Altogether roughly 53,000 clones are present, 85% to 90% being singletons, with the ten largest covering roughly 20%. The input for sequencing was peripheral blood, taken on day 0 of MenACWY control vaccination. Source of these receptors: an adult in good health.

The chain carries TRBV28 and TRBJ2-3; 8 bases are a match to TRBD1. The V segment lost 5 bases and the J segment 0 bases; nucleotides outside the gene matches: 4. Per the germline V gene, CDR1 is MDHEN and CDR2 is SYDVKM. CDR3 length: 15 amino acids. CDR3 in amino acids: CASSPGGASTDTQYF. The DNA of the CDR3 is TGTGCCAGCAGTCCAGGGGGCGCGAGCACAGATACGCAGTATTTT.

This rearrangement joins TRBV7-9 to TRBJ2-7, with D unclear. V lost 4 bases, J lost 1 base, and 11 bases lay in between. Germline V lookup: CDR1 SEHNR, CDR2 FQNEAQ (reference sequence). The CDR3 has 14 residues. The CDR3: CASSSLVSSYEQYF. The CDR3 region has the DNA TGTGCCAGCAGCTCCTTGGTTTCATCCTACGAGCAGTACTTC.

This clone occurred a few times. The sample holds other DNA sequences that translate to the same CDR3. The chain recombines TRBV7-2 with TRBJ2-1, with TRBD2 as a possible D gene (6 bases). V was cut by 4 bases and J by 9 bases, with 10 bases left in between. CDR1 is SGHTA, CDR2 FQGNSA, per germline. This CDR3 has 12 amino acids. CDR3 nucleotide sequence: TGTGCCAGCAGCTCGGGCGGGGTTGAGCAGTTCTTC. This translates into CASSSGGVEQFF.

V usage is TRBV19 and J usage is TRBJ1-1; tentative D call: TRBD1 (5 bases). Trimming stripped 8 bases from V and 2 bases from J, with 12 bases between. The length of the CDR3 is 13 residues. The V gene's germline CDR1 is LNHDA and CDR2 SQIVND (reference sequence). CDR3 sequence: CASEGPFNTEAFF. Written as DNA, the CDR3 is TGTGCCAGTGAGGGACCCTTTAACACTGAAGCTTTCTTT.

This chain connects TRBV12-1 to TRBJ1-2. TRBV12-1 is a pseudogene locus. CDR3 length: 16 residues. CDR3 protein: CASSFESPDPVYGYTF. The CDR3 DNA follows: TGTGCCAGCAGCTTTGAGTCGCCTGACCCAGTCTATGGCTACACCTTC.

This sequence joins TRBV19 and TRBJ1-2; 9 bases are shared with TRBD1. CDR1 and CDR2 (germline): LNHDA, SQIVND (reference sequence). The trim removed 6 bases at V and 7 bases at J, leaving 9 bases unmatched. CDR3 length: 14 amino acids. CDR3 bases: TGTGCCAGTAGAAAGGTGGACAGGGGTTTTGGCTACACCTTC. Translation gives CASRKVDRGFGYTF.

This rearrangement joins TRBV7-6 to TRBJ2-2; D is ambiguous. The germline V gene encodes CDR1 SGHVS and CDR2 FNYEAQ. V gave up 1 base and J gave up 10 bases, with 10 bases separating them. CDR3 length: 13 residues. DNA for the CDR3: TGTGCCAGCAGCTTAGTTTCCTCGGAGGAGCTGTTTTTT. This encodes CASSLVSSEELFF.

This clone was counted only a few times. This rearrangement joins TRBV21-1 to TRBJ2-7; the listed D gene, TRBD2, was not tested against the DNA. TRBV21-1 is given as a pseudogene. The CDR3 covers 10 residues. The CDR3 loop reads CAILLRGSAF. DNA of the CDR3: TGTGCCATCTTACTCCGGGGGTCCGCTTTC.

The chain carries TRBV6-2 or TRBV6-3 and TRBJ2-5; 13 bases map to TRBD2. The germline gives CDR1 MNHEY, CDR2 SVGEGT. CDR3 length: 19 amino acids. V was pared by 0 bases and J by 4 bases, with 11 bases of the junction left unmatched. CDR3 nucleotides: TGTGCCAGCAGTTACTCACTAGCGGGAGGGCCCCTATTAGGAGAGACCCAGTACTTC. Encoded protein: CASSYSLAGGPLLGETQYF.

This chain connects TRBV7-9 to TRBJ2-2; 7 nucleotides agree with TRBD1. From germline, CDR1 is SEHNR and CDR2 FQNEAQ (reference sequence). Trimming at V came to 4 bases and at J to 6 bases, leaving 5 bases not matched to a gene. The CDR3 runs to 14 residues. CDR3: CASSSNRGAGELFF. DNA for the CDR3: TGTGCCAGCAGCTCAAACAGGGGTGCCGGGGAGCTGTTTTTT.

Here the CDR3 reads CATSSYSTDTQYF. CDR3 in DNA: TGTGCCACCAGCTCGTACAGCACAGATACGCAGTATTTT. The genes are TRBV15 and TRBJ2-3, with no clear D. The V gene lost 5 bases and the J gene lost 0 bases, with 6 bases spanning the gap. The CDR3 consists of 13 residues. Germline V gene lookup returns CDR1 LNHNV and CDR2 YYDKDF (reference sequence).

J is TRBJ1-1 and V is TRBV29-1; no definite D call. Germline values: CDR1 SQVTM, CDR2 ANQGSEA. The CDR3 contains 13 residues. The germline V and J ends were trimmed by 4 bases and 2 bases, with 11 bases remaining between them. The CDR3 region has the DNA TGCAGCGTTGGTCTGAGGCCTAACACTGAAGCTTTCTTT. Amino acid sequence: CSVGLRPNTEAFF.

The gene calls are TRBV6-2 or TRBV6-3 and TRBJ1-2; D unclear. The CDR3 loop spans 13 amino acids. Trimming took 8 bases from V and 4 from J, leaving 14 bases between them. The germline V gene has CDR1 MNHEY and CDR2 SVGEGT. The CDR3, as DNA: TGTGCCAGCCGCCTATCTGAGGTCTATGGCTACACCTTC. Protein: CASRLSEVYGYTF.

V is TRBV5-4 and J is TRBJ1-1; 8 positions agree with TRBD1. Germline CDR1 reads SGHNT; CDR2 reads YYREEE (reference sequence). The J segment lost 1 base and the V segment lost 4 bases, leaving 6 bases of the junction unmatched. The CDR3 sequence is 15 residues long. The CDR3 DNA follows: TGTGCCAGCAGCACTCGACAGGGGCAGAACACTGAAGCTTTCTTT. Translated, it gives CASSTRQGQNTEAFF.

The chain links TRBV28 to TRBJ2-5; 8 bases line up with TRBD1. After removal of 4 bases from V and 5 bases from J, the junction contained 6 bases not matched to a gene. Germline V lookup: CDR1 MDHEN, CDR2 SYDVKM. This CDR3 contains 14 residues. The CDR3 DNA is TGTGCCAGCAGTTACCCAGGGGGCAAGGAGACCCAGTACTTC. It codes for CASSYPGGKETQYF.

The rearrangement uses TRBV5-4 and TRBJ1-3; TRBD1 matches 11 bases. Trimming at V came to 4 bases and at J to 0 bases, leaving 3 bases not matched to a gene. Germline V gives CDR1 SGHNT, CDR2 YYREEE (reference sequence). This CDR3 has 16 amino acids. CDR3: CASSRTGGVSGNTIYF. The CDR3 DNA reads as TGTGCCAGCAGCCGGACAGGGGGCGTCTCTGGAAACACCATATATTTT.